This T cell receptor (beta chain) is drawn from a study of human T cells and chemical hapten exposure. For the study at large: Patches with 0.01% DPC went on the upper back, and the tests were read at 6 days.

CDR3 length: 15 amino acids. Trimming at V came to 6 bases and at J to 0 bases, leaving 7 bases not matched to a gene. Per the germline V gene, CDR1 is SQVTM and CDR2 is ANQGSEA. In the authors' workflow: Counting gave a median of 95,638 TCRs per sample, with values ranging from about 23,224 to 690,600. TCRdb passed the RACE reads through MiXCR, listing each CDR3 protein once. TCRdb assigned the V and J calls; the authors' analysis was not used. Found here are under 300,000 distinct CDR3 sequences, around 7.3% of them singletons; the top ten hold around 1.2%. This clonotype appeared a few times. Documented time point: pre-sensitization, week 0. This sample's treatment: therapeutic diphenylcyclopropenone sensitization with weekly scalp DPC.

The chain carries TRBV29-1 and TRBJ1-4; TRBD1 matches at 7 bases. This TCR came from a man aged 18 to 30 with alopecia areata. Some clones in this sample may be carry-over from other donors' samples. Sequencing was performed on whole blood, taken in connection with sensitization to the hapten diphenylcyclopropenone (DPC). This CDR3 reads CSVWDSNATNEKLFF. The CDR3 nucleotides read TGCAGCGTATGGGACAGTAACGCAACTAATGAAAAACTGTTTTTT.